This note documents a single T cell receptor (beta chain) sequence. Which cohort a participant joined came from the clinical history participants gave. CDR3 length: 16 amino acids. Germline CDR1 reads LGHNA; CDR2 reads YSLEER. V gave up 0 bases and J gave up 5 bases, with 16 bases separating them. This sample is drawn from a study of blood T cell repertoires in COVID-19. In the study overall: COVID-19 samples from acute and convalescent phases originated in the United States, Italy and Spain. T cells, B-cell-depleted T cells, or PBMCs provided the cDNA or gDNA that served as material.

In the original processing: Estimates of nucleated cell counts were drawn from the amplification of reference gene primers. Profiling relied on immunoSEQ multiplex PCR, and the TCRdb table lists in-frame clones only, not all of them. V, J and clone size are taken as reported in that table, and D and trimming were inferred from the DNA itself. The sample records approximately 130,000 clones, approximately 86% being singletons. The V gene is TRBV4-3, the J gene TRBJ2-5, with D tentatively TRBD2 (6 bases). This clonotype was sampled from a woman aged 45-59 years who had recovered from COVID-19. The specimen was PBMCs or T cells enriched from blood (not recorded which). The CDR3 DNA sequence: TGCGCCAGCAGCCAAGATCTGAGGGCTAGCGCGGAGACCCAGTACTTC. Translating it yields CASSQDLRASAETQYF.